Shown below are 8 T cell receptor beta chains from a single sample sequenced in a study of T cell changes during pregnancy in multiple sclerosis. Clones were read by immunoSEQ multiplex PCR, and TCRdb kept only the in-frame ones, dropping some. The sample carries 70,000 to 80,000 clones, less than 90% recorded once. This specimen was peripheral blood, taken before pregnancy. These receptors were collected from a female donor with multiple sclerosis, enrolled in a pregnancy study.

The chain is built from TRBV19 and TRBJ2-7; D ambiguous. The CDR3 has 12 amino acids. V was cut by 6 bases and J by 4 bases, with 10 bases left in between. Germline CDR1 is LNHDA and CDR2 is SQIVND (reference sequence). The CDR3 reads CASSLTGYEQYF. The CDR3 coding sequence is TGTGCCAGTAGCCTAACCGGGTACGAGCAGTACTTC.

V gene TRBV28 combines with J gene TRBJ1-3; no clear D. The CDR3 totals 13 residues. Trimming removed 6 bases at V and 4 bases at J, with 10 bases between. Germline lookup yields CDR1 MDHEN and CDR2 SYDVKM. CDR3 sequence: CASRRLYGNTIYF. CDR3 nucleotides: TGTGCCAGCAGGCGCTTGTACGGAAACACCATATATTTT.

J is TRBJ1-4 and V is TRBV27; D remains unclear. CDR3 length: 17 residues. V was clipped by 4 bases and J by 2 bases, with 17 bases between them. Germline V gene lookup returns CDR1 MNHEY and CDR2 SMNVEV (reference sequence). The CDR3, as DNA: TGTGCCAGCAGTTCCTACTCACCCGCCGGGACTAATGAAAAACTGTTTTTT. Translation: CASSSYSPAGTNEKLFF.

The J gene is TRBJ2-1, the V gene TRBV6-4; 9 bases fit TRBD2. The V segment lost 5 bases and the J segment 8 bases; nucleotides outside the gene matches: 7. CDR1 MRHNA and CDR2 SNTAGT come from the germline V gene. This CDR3 has 14 residues. The CDR3 reads CASSRGGAPDEQFF. The CDR3 DNA follows: TGTGCCAGCAGTCGCGGGGGGGCCCCGGATGAGCAGTTCTTC.

The chain is built from TRBV4-2 and TRBJ2-7, with 9 bases matching TRBD1. Looked up from germline, CDR1 is LGHNA and CDR2 is YNFKEQ. V shed 4 bases, J shed 3 bases, and the junction held 7 bases outside the gene matches. CDR3 length equals 15 residues. The CDR3 DNA follows: TGTGCCAGCAGCCGACCGCGGGACAGGGACTACGAGCAGTACTTC. Translation gives CASSRPRDRDYEQYF.

The chain employs TRBV9 and TRBJ1-3, with D perhaps matching TRBD1 (6 bases). This CDR3 region has 13 residues. Per the germline V gene, CDR1 is SGDLS and CDR2 is YYNGEE. V shed 1 base and J shed 4 bases, with 6 bases lying between them. CDR3 region: CASSVRGGNTIYF. The DNA for the CDR3 is TGTGCCAGCAGCGTAAGGGGGGGAAACACCATATATTTT.

The CDR3 sequence is CASGTGQGTFGEQFF. The DNA for the CDR3 is TGTGCCAGTGGGACAGGGCAAGGTACATTCGGTGAGCAGTTCTTC. The chain links TRBV19 to TRBJ2-1, with TRBD1 matching over 9 bases. After removal of 8 bases from V and 9 bases from J, the junction contained 14 bases not matched to a gene. The CDR3 length is 15 residues. Per germline, CDR1 LNHDA and CDR2 SQIVND (reference sequence).

This CDR3 reads CASSISSQGFAEQFF. In DNA, the CDR3 is TGTGCCAGTAGTATCTCGTCACAGGGGTTTGCTGAGCAGTTCTTC. The V call is TRBV19, the J call TRBJ2-1; 7 nucleotides match TRBD1. Trimming cost V 3 bases and J 9 bases; bases outside gene matches: 11. Germline CDR1 LNHDA, CDR2 SQIVND (reference sequence). The CDR3 is made up of 15 amino acids.